Each of the 26 T cell receptor beta chains below was sequenced from the same sample in a study of cytomegalovirus exposure and HLA in healthy donors. TCRdb's table, derived via immunoSEQ multiplex PCR, lists solely in-frame clones and lacks some. The table has about 200,000 clones, about 81% seen once. Input material: PBMCs. These receptors all come from a woman between 25 and 40 years old in good health and CMV-seronegative.

The J gene is TRBJ2-5, the V gene TRBV5-1; TRBD1 aligns across 8 bases. Germline loops: CDR1 SGHRS, CDR2 YFSETQ. Trimming cost V 1 base and J 5 bases; bases outside gene matches: 7. There are 15 residues in the CDR3. The CDR3 DNA follows: TGCGCCAGCAGCTTGCATCCAGGGGGCGGGGAGACCCAGTACTTC. Protein: CASSLHPGGGETQYF.

This clone was recorded a few times. The V and J genes are TRBV6-5 and TRBJ1-2; D is perhaps TRBD1 (5 bases). The V end lost 5 bases, the J end lost 5 bases, and 9 bases lay between the germline ends. The germline CDR1 and CDR2 sequences are MNHEY and SVGAGI. There are 12 residues in the CDR3. CDR3 in DNA: TGTGCCAGCAGTGGGACTCAGTATGGCTACACCTTC. Protein product: CASSGTQYGYTF.

V and J are TRBV28 and TRBJ2-3, with a weak D call TRBD1 (6 bases). V dropped 3 bases and J dropped 2 bases, with 9 bases sitting between them. The CDR3 loop spans 14 amino acids. Germline V gene sequence: CDR1 MDHEN, CDR2 SYDVKM. In DNA form, the CDR3 reads TGTGCCAGCAGTTTCCAGGGGATCACAGATACGCAGTATTTT. Translating gives CASSFQGITDTQYF.

The gene calls are TRBV11-2 and TRBJ1-6; 7 nucleotides align to TRBD1. Trimming at V came to 5 bases and at J to 9 bases, leaving 4 bases not matched to a gene. This CDR3 is 13 amino acids long. The germline V gene encodes CDR1 SGHAT and CDR2 FQNNGV. The CDR3 region has the DNA TGTGCCAGCAGCCGACAGGGTAGTTCACCCCTCCACTTT. As protein: CASSRQGSSPLHF.

The CDR3 coding sequence is TGTGCCAGCATGGGGCGAGGCTACAATGAGCAGTTCTTC. Translating it yields CASMGRGYNEQFF. The chain employs TRBV2 and TRBJ2-1; TRBD1 might be the D (5 bases). The CDR3 contains 13 residues. CDR1 SNHLY and CDR2 FYNNEI come from the germline V gene. V gave up 7 bases and J gave up 3 bases, with 10 bases separating them.

This chain joins TRBV2 and TRBJ2-1; TRBD1 might be the D (6 bases). Per the germline V gene, CDR1 is SNHLY and CDR2 is FYNNEI. With 8 bases removed from V and 3 bases from J, the gap between germline ends came to 11 bases. CDR3 size: 13 residues. The CDR3 reads CASLPGDYNEQFF. The CDR3 nucleotides are TGTGCCAGCTTGCCAGGGGACTACAATGAGCAGTTCTTC.

This chain uses TRBV5-1 with TRBJ2-7; tentative D call: TRBD1 (6 bases). The V gene's germline CDR1 is SGHRS and CDR2 YFSETQ. Trimming pared 4 bases from V and 0 bases from J, leaving 14 bases between. The CDR3 consists of 15 residues. This chain's CDR3 is CASSLGDTLSYEQYF. CDR3 DNA sequence: TGCGCCAGCAGCCTTGGGGACACCCTCTCCTACGAGCAGTACTTC.

J is TRBJ2-7 and V is TRBV21-1; the table names TRBD2, a call not compared with the DNA. TRBV21-1 is a listed pseudogene. The CDR3 has 16 residues. The CDR3 loop reads CASSRPSGSSLWEQYF. The CDR3 DNA reads as TGTGCCAGCAGCAGACCTAGCGGGAGTTCGTTATGGGAGCAGTACTTC.

This clone was found once. The chain employs TRBV2 and TRBJ1-5; possible D gene TRBD1, 5 bases. The ends were cut back, 4 bases at V and 5 bases at J, with 24 bases in the middle. CDR3 length: 18 residues. Germline V gene data show CDR1 as SNHLY and CDR2 as FYNNEI. The CDR3 sequence: CASSGMGRREARDQPQHF. In DNA, the CDR3 is TGTGCCAGCAGTGGTATGGGACGCCGGGAGGCAAGGGATCAGCCCCAGCATTTT.

The rearrangement joins TRBV2 to TRBJ2-1, with 16 nucleotides matching TRBD2. CDR1 is SNHLY and CDR2 is FYNNEI in the germline V gene. The CDR3 totals 20 residues. With 4 bases clipped from V and 6 bases from J, the junction kept 15 bases outside the gene matches. CDR3 loop: CASSVPSGGLAGGTGNEQFF. The CDR3 bases are TGTGCCAGCAGTGTCCCTAGTGGGGGACTAGCGGGAGGGACAGGCAATGAGCAGTTCTTC.

The chain uses TRBV19 and TRBJ2-2; a weak D match, TRBD2 (5 bases). Trimming stripped 8 bases from V and 5 bases from J, with 12 bases between. The CDR3 length is 13 residues. Germline loops: CDR1 LNHDA, CDR2 SQIVND (reference sequence). CDR3 nucleotide sequence: TGTGCCAGTGCAGGACTGGGGACCGGGGAGCTGTTTTTT. This encodes CASAGLGTGELFF.

The chain uses TRBV6-5 and TRBJ1-2, with 8 positions matching TRBD1. In germline, CDR1 is MNHEY, CDR2 SVGAGI. The J segment lost 4 bases and the V segment lost 5 bases, leaving 9 bases of the junction unmatched. This CDR3 has 15 amino acids. The CDR3 sequence: CASSGGQANLYGYTF. CDR3 DNA: TGTGCCAGCAGTGGGGGACAGGCTAACCTCTATGGCTACACCTTC.

A single count supports this clone. This rearrangement joins TRBV10-3 to TRBJ2-1, with 9 bases identical to TRBD1. CDR1 and CDR2 from the germline V gene are ENHRY and SYGVKD. The CDR3 runs to 14 residues. Germline trimming cut 6 bases from V and 1 base from J; bases unmatched to any gene: 1. The CDR3 coding sequence is TGTGCCATCAGGGGACAGGGTTCCTACAATGAGCAGTTCTTC. Protein sequence: CAIRGQGSYNEQFF.

The chain has TRBV5-4 and TRBJ1-1; TRBD1 might be the D (6 bases). V was pared by 0 bases and J by 3 bases, with 12 bases between. This CDR3 contains 15 residues. Per germline, CDR1 SGHNT and CDR2 YYREEE (reference sequence). This CDR3 is CASSLGGGLYTEAFF. For the CDR3, the DNA is TGTGCCAGCAGCTTGGGCGGGGGGCTTTACACTGAAGCTTTCTTT.

The V call is TRBV28, the J call TRBJ1-1; TRBD1 might be the D (6 bases). This CDR3 is 14 amino acids long. The germline V gene encodes CDR1 MDHEN and CDR2 SYDVKM. The germline V and J ends were trimmed by 6 bases and 2 bases, with 13 bases remaining between them. The CDR3 region has the DNA TGTGCCAGCAGGCCCCTACAGGGTAACACTGAAGCTTTCTTT. Translated, it gives CASRPLQGNTEAFF.

V usage is TRBV6-1 and J usage is TRBJ1-1, with D possibly matching TRBD1 (5 bases). The ends were cut back, 7 bases at V and 4 bases at J, with 16 bases in the middle. Per germline, CDR1 MNHNS and CDR2 SASEGT. The CDR3 is 14 residues long. DNA for the CDR3: TGTGCCAGCACCCTGGGACGGGAGGGCACTGAAGCTTTCTTT. Amino acids: CASTLGREGTEAFF.

The V and J genes are TRBV2 and TRBJ1-1; D is ambiguous. The CDR3 has 13 amino acids. The germline V gene has CDR1 SNHLY and CDR2 FYNNEI. V dropped 3 bases and J dropped 1 base, with 6 bases sitting between them. CDR3 nucleotide sequence: TGTGCCAGCAGTGAGGCCCAGAACACTGAAGCTTTCTTT. Translation: CASSEAQNTEAFF.

The chain links TRBV6-6 to TRBJ2-1; TRBD1 aligns across 8 bases. Germline CDR1 reads MNHNY; CDR2 reads SVGAGI (reference sequence). V shed 5 bases, J shed 6 bases, and the junction held 12 bases outside the gene matches. This CDR3 has 16 residues. The CDR3 loop is CASSVSGTGVINEQFF. Here the CDR3 DNA reads TGTGCCAGCAGTGTTTCCGGGACAGGTGTGATCAATGAGCAGTTCTTC.

The rearrangement links TRBV6-6 to TRBJ2-7; no clear D gene. CDR1 MNHNY and CDR2 SVGAGI come from the germline V gene (reference sequence). This CDR3 is 14 amino acids long. V was pared by 2 bases and J by 0 bases, with 8 bases between. CDR3 bases: TGTGCCAGCAGTTACCTCCAGGACTCCTACGAGCAGTACTTC. It is translated as CASSYLQDSYEQYF.

The table lists this clone with a few counts. The chain recombines TRBV5-1 with TRBJ2-1; TRBD2 matches 13 bases. V shed 4 bases and J 7 bases; nucleotides not matched to a gene: 5. Per germline, CDR1 SGHRS and CDR2 YFSETQ. This CDR3 comprises 15 residues. CDR3 nucleotides: TGCGCCAGCAGCCCGAGGACTAGCGGGAGTAATGAGCAGTTCTTC. Protein sequence: CASSPRTSGSNEQFF.

The CDR3 sequence is CASSQDRLSSYEQYF. CDR3 bases: TGCGCCAGCAGCCAAGACAGACTGAGCTCCTACGAGCAGTACTTC. The V call is TRBV5-1, the J call TRBJ2-7; weak D call: TRBD1 (5 bases). The V gene lost 4 bases and the J gene lost 0 bases, with 14 bases spanning the gap. The length of the CDR3 is 15 residues. CDR1 is SGHRS, CDR2 YFSETQ, per germline.

In its sample, this clone was seen a few times. The J gene is TRBJ1-2, the V gene TRBV6-5; D is ambiguous. Germline values: CDR1 MNHEY, CDR2 SVGAGI. CDR3 length: 13 amino acids. Trimming shortened V by 7 bases and J by 4 bases, and 13 bases separated the two germline ends. The CDR3 sequence: CASNPGGSYGYTF. CDR3 in DNA: TGTGCCAGCAACCCCGGAGGTTCCTATGGCTACACCTTC.

This clone showed up just once. The chain recombines TRBV4-2 with TRBJ1-2, with unresolved D. CDR1 is LGHNA and CDR2 is YNFKEQ in the germline V gene. V lost 0 bases to trimming and J lost 5 bases, with 13 bases between them. There are 15 residues in the CDR3. This CDR3 is CASSQEWTVAYGYTF. The CDR3 nucleotides read TGTGCCAGCAGCCAAGAATGGACTGTCGCTTATGGCTACACCTTC.

This sequence joins TRBV6-1 and TRBJ2-7; D might be TRBD2 (6 bases). The length of the CDR3 is 14 residues. The V and J ends lost 4 bases and 5 bases respectively, with 15 bases between them. Germline-derived CDR1 and CDR2 are MNHNS and SASEGT. The CDR3 DNA is TGTGCCAGCAGTGTAACTAGCAGATTCGACGAGCAGTACTTC. Translation: CASSVTSRFDEQYF.

The sample holds one count of this clone. The V and J genes are TRBV7-3 and TRBJ2-2, with D uncertain. CDR3 size: 12 residues. The V gene lost 3 bases and the J gene lost 8 bases, with 7 bases spanning the gap. Germline values: CDR1 SGHTA, CDR2 FQGTGA. Written as DNA, the CDR3 is TGTGCCAGCAGCTTCGGTCCGGGGGAGCTGTTTTTT. As protein: CASSFGPGELFF.

The J gene is TRBJ1-1, the V gene TRBV10-1; D might be TRBD1 (5 bases). Germline CDR1 and CDR2: WNHNN and SYGVQD (reference sequence). The CDR3 is 16 amino acids. V dropped 5 bases and J dropped 1 base, with 17 bases sitting between them. DNA for the CDR3: TGCGCCAGCAGTCTCGAAGCGGGACCATCGAACACTGAAGCTTTCTTT. As protein: CASSLEAGPSNTEAFF.